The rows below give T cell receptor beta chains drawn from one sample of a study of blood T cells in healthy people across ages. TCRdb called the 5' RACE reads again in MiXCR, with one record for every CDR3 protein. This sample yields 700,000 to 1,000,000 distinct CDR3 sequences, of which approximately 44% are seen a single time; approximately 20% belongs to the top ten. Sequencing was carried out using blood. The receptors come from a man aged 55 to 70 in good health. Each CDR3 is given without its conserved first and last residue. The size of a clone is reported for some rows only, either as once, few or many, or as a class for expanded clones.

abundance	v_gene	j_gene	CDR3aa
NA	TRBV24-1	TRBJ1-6	ATILMSHHSSYNSPLH
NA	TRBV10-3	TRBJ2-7	AISEGHGLHSYEQY
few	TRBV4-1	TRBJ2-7	ASSQLDGSPYEQY
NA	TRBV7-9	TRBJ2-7	ASSRLAASYEQY
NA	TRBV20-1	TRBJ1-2	SARGSGTGGGYT
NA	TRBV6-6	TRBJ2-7	ASSPTMAATYEQY
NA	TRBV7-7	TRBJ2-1	ASSWQGPPRHNEQF
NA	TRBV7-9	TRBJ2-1	ASSSNHLRSRQF
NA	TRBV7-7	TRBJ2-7	ASSSTPGAYEQY
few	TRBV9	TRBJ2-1	ASSVATLGEQF
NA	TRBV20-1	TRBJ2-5	SARGEGSGTQETQY
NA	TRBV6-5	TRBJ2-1	ASSPGLAGGKEQF
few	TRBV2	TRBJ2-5	ASSAGGPQETQY
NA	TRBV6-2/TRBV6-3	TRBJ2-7	ASSSGRGSYEQY
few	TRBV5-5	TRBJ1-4	ASSLTGDEEKLF
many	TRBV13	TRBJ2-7	ASSSGDARYEQY
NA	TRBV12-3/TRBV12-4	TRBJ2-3	ASSFAAGTYTQY
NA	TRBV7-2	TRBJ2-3	ASSLVAASGGASTDTQY
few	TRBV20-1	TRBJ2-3	SASVGNTQY
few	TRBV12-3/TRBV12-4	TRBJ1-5	ASSTAYSNQPQH
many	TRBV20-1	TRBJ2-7	SARQGAFDEQY
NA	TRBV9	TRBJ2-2	ASSVEPAGITGELF
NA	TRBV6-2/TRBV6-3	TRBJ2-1	ASSPGRPPHEQF
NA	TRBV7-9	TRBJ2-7	ASSYRESSYEQY
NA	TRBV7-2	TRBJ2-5	ASSLDPSGETQY
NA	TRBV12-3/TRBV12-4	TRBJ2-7	ASSLLAGTGVEQY
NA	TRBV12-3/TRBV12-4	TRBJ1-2	ASLPSLNSDSHLFYGYT
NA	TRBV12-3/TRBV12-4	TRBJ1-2	ASSPTAVGSGYYGYT
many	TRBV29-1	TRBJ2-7	SVGHRDRVHEQY
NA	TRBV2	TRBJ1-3	ASSEYEPSSGNTIY
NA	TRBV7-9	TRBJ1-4	ASSARQGSSNEKLF
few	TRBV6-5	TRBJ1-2	ASSYGTGPDHRYGYT
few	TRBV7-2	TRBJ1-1	ASSLNTGAVNTEAF